The 30 T cell receptor beta chains reported below all come from one sample, sequenced in a study of blood T cell repertoires in COVID-19. The data were produced by immunoSEQ multiplex PCR, yet TCRdb's version contains in-frame clones alone and is incomplete. The sample includes just over 650,000 clones, approximately 90% of them seen just once. The specimen sequenced was peripheral blood. These receptors originate from a woman under 30 with acute or convalescent COVID-19.

CDR3 nucleotide sequence: TGCGCCAGCAGCCAAGAACAGGGAGCTGTGAACACTGAAGCTTTCTTT. It yields the protein CASSQEQGAVNTEAFF. The genes are TRBV4-3 and TRBJ1-1, with D perhaps TRBD1 (6 bases). Germline CDR1 LGHNA, CDR2 YSLEER. Trimming cost V 0 bases and J 0 bases, with 11 bases left between them. CDR3 length: 16 residues.

The rearrangement joins TRBV10-3 to TRBJ1-1; D unclear. CDR3 length: 14 residues. V was pared by 11 bases and J by 0 bases, with 16 bases between. Germline CDR1 is ENHRY and CDR2 is SYGVKD. CDR3 coding DNA: TGTGCCTGCCTCGGTGGAGTGATGAACACTGAAGCTTTCTTT. Amino acid sequence: CACLGGVMNTEAFF.

The V call is TRBV19, the J call TRBJ1-2; D is unclear. CDR1 and CDR2 (germline): LNHDA, SQIVND (reference sequence). Trimming shortened V by 7 bases and J by 4 bases, and 16 bases separated the two germline ends. The CDR3 has 14 amino acids. CDR3 nucleotides: TGTGCCAGTATAGGAGTCGAGCTTGGCTATGGCTACACCTTC. Translation gives CASIGVELGYGYTF.

The sample holds one count of this clone. The J gene is TRBJ1-1, the V gene TRBV29-1; D not certain. There are 12 residues in the CDR3. Germline CDR1 reads SQVTM; CDR2 reads ANQGSEA. The V gene lost 2 bases and the J gene lost 4 bases, with 8 bases spanning the gap. CDR3: CSVESGFTEAFF. For the CDR3, the DNA is TGCAGCGTTGAAAGCGGCTTCACTGAAGCTTTCTTT.

The chain uses TRBV27 and TRBJ2-7; D may be TRBD1 (6 bases). Trimming removed 3 bases at V and 3 bases at J, with 15 bases between. Germline CDR1 reads MNHEY; CDR2 reads SMNVEV (reference sequence). CDR3 size: 15 residues. The CDR3 coding sequence is TGTGCCAGCAGTTTTACCGGGACATTAATCTACGAGCAGTACTTC. Its translation: CASSFTGTLIYEQYF.

In the case of this clone: Other nucleotide sequences from this sample produce the same CDR3. The chain employs TRBV6-1 and TRBJ1-5; D possibly corresponds to TRBD1 (5 bases). V lost 1 base and J 3 bases, leaving 10 bases between the germline ends. The CDR3 totals 15 residues. CDR1 is MNHNS and CDR2 is SASEGT in the germline V gene. The CDR3 is CASSEGRGSNQPQHF. The CDR3 DNA sequence: TGTGCCAGCAGTGAAGGGCGGGGGTCCAATCAGCCCCAGCATTTT.

V and J are TRBV30 and TRBJ2-3, with TRBD1 as a possible D gene (6 bases). CDR3 length: 14 amino acids. Germline values: CDR1 GTSNPN, CDR2 SVGIG (reference sequence). V was cut by 2 bases and J by 4 bases, with 13 bases left in between. The CDR3 spells CAWSRTSGADTQYF. The CDR3 DNA reads as TGTGCCTGGAGTAGGACATCAGGGGCAGATACGCAGTATTTT.

The J gene is TRBJ1-1, the V gene TRBV14, with no clear D. V lost 1 base, J lost 1 base, and 7 bases lay in between. From germline, CDR1 is SGHDN and CDR2 FVKESK. CDR3 length: 14 amino acids. For the CDR3, the DNA is TGTGCCAGCAGCCAAGTGCGAGAGAACACTGAAGCTTTCTTT. Protein product: CASSQVRENTEAFF.

The chain joins TRBV29-1 to TRBJ2-1; 7 bases line up with TRBD1. The CDR3 length is 12 residues. With 5 bases clipped from V and 9 bases from J, the junction kept 7 bases outside the gene matches. Germline-derived CDR1 and CDR2 are SQVTM and ANQGSEA. CDR3 sequence (DNA): TGCAGCGTTCGTGACAGGGTGGTTGAGCAGTTCTTC. Its protein is CSVRDRVVEQFF.

A single count supports this clone. The chain has TRBV5-5 and TRBJ1-3; D may be TRBD1 (5 bases). Germline loops: CDR1 SGHKS, CDR2 YYEKEE (reference sequence). The CDR3 runs to 12 residues. Trimming cost V 1 base and J 8 bases, with 7 bases left between them. DNA of the CDR3: TGTGCCAGCAGCTTGTGGGGGGACACCATATATTTT. Translating gives CASSLWGDTIYF.

CDR3 residues: CASSPDRGGYTF. The CDR3 bases are TGCGCCAGCAGCCCAGACAGGGGAGGCTACACCTTC. The rearrangement uses TRBV5-1 and TRBJ1-2, with TRBD1 identical over 8 bases. Trimming cost V 4 bases and J 8 bases; bases outside gene matches: 4. This CDR3 is built from 12 residues. Germline lookup yields CDR1 SGHRS and CDR2 YFSETQ.

The J gene is TRBJ1-1, the V gene TRBV10-1; a possible D gene is TRBD1 (6 bases). The CDR3 spans 15 residues. The germline V gene has CDR1 WNHNN and CDR2 SYGVQD (reference sequence). Trimming cost V 6 bases and J 0 bases, with 14 bases left between them. Here the CDR3 DNA reads TGCGCCAGCAGAGGCTCCGGGACACTGAACACTGAAGCTTTCTTT. Amino acid sequence: CASRGSGTLNTEAFF.

The genes are TRBV5-4 and TRBJ1-3; TRBD1 aligns across 7 bases. CDR3 length: 13 amino acids. CDR1 SGHNT and CDR2 YYREEE come from the germline V gene (reference sequence). Trimming took 4 bases from V and 4 from J; bases not matched to a gene: 2. The CDR3 region has the DNA TGTGCCAGCAGCCAGGGGGGAGGAAACACCATATATTTT. Translating gives CASSQGGGNTIYF.

The chain is built from TRBV7-9 and TRBJ1-3; 7 bases map to TRBD1. This CDR3 has 16 residues. The trim removed 5 bases at V and 2 bases at J, leaving 9 bases unmatched. Germline-derived CDR1 and CDR2 are SEHNR and FQNEAQ (reference sequence). The DNA for the CDR3 is TGTGCCAGCAGCAGCTTCAGGGGGAGAACTGGAAACACCATATATTTT. This codes for CASSSFRGRTGNTIYF.

DNA for the CDR3: TGTGCCTGGACCCAGGGTGTAGCTAATGAAAAACTGTTTTTT. Translation gives CAWTQGVANEKLFF. The V gene is TRBV30, the J gene TRBJ1-4; a weak D match, TRBD1 (5 bases). Germline V gene lookup returns CDR1 GTSNPN and CDR2 SVGIG (reference sequence). V lost 4 bases and J lost 3, with 12 bases in between. CDR3 length: 14 amino acids.

This clone was observed a single time. The identical CDR3 is also encoded by other nucleotide sequences in the sample. The CDR3: CASSLGLAGVNEQFF. The CDR3, as DNA: TGTGCCAGCAGCCTGGGACTAGCGGGGGTTAATGAGCAGTTCTTC. J is TRBJ2-1 and V is TRBV7-6, with 14 bases that match TRBD2. This CDR3 spans 15 amino acids. Germline V CDR1 and CDR2: SGHVS, FNYEAQ. J gave up 7 bases and V 5 bases, and 4 bases lay outside the gene matches. The full variable domain, its missing parts supplied by reference TRBV7-6 and TRBJ2-1, is GAGVSQSPRYKVTKRGQDVALRCDPISGHVSLYWYRQALGQGPEFLTYFNYEAQQDKSGLPNDRFSAERPEGSISTLTIQRTEQRDSAMYRCASSLGLAGVNEQFFGPGTRLTVL.

The chain carries TRBV30 and TRBJ1-6, with D maybe TRBD1 (5 bases). The germline CDR1 and CDR2 sequences are GTSNPN and SVGIG (reference sequence). The germline V and J ends were trimmed by 2 bases and 7 bases, with 15 bases remaining between them. The CDR3 is made up of 15 amino acids. The CDR3 loop reads CAWSSAGRKNSPLHF. CDR3 DNA: TGTGCCTGGAGTTCCGCGGGGCGGAAGAATTCACCCCTCCACTTT.

This rearrangement joins TRBV6-5 to TRBJ2-7, with a possible D match to TRBD2 (5 bases). There are 16 residues in the CDR3. The germline V gene has CDR1 MNHEY and CDR2 SVGAGI. The ends were cut back, 4 bases at V and 5 bases at J, with 21 bases in the middle. The DNA of the CDR3 is TGTGCCAGCAGTTCGGGCCCGAGGCGGGTTCTGGACGAGCAGTACTTC. Translation gives CASSSGPRRVLDEQYF.

The chain couples TRBV11-2 to TRBJ1-5; weak D call: TRBD1 (5 bases). The CDR3 loop spans 14 amino acids. Germline assignment: CDR1 SGHAT and CDR2 FQNNGV. Deletions cut 1 base from V and 4 bases from J, with 8 bases between. The DNA of the CDR3 is TGTGCCAGCAGCTTAGGGGCAGGGAATCAGCCCCAGCATTTT. Residues: CASSLGAGNQPQHF.

This clone has just one count. The chain is built from TRBV7-9 and TRBJ2-2, with D possibly being TRBD2 (6 bases). Trimming took off 3 bases at V and 1 base at J, with 6 bases between the two ends. The CDR3 runs 14 residues. Germline loops: CDR1 SEHNR, CDR2 FQNEAQ (reference sequence). CDR3 region: CASSLRENTGELFF. DNA for the CDR3: TGTGCCAGCAGCTTGCGGGAGAACACCGGGGAGCTGTTTTTT.

The rearrangement uses TRBV5-4 and TRBJ2-5; 8 bases align to TRBD2. This CDR3 spans 15 amino acids. The junction had 3 bases not matched to a gene; V was cut back by 0 bases and J by 2 bases. Germline loops: CDR1 SGHNT, CDR2 YYREEE (reference sequence). The CDR3 here is CASSLAGGGQETQYF. The CDR3 region has the DNA TGTGCCAGCAGCTTGGCCGGCGGGGGGCAAGAGACCCAGTACTTC. Combining the CDR3 with reference TRBV5-4 and TRBJ2-5 gives the whole variable domain ETGVTQSPTHLIKTRGQQVTLRCSSQSGHNTVSWYQQALGQGPQFIFQYYREEENGRGNFPPRFSGLQFPNYSSELNVNALELDDSALYLCASSLAGGGQETQYFGPGTRLLVL.

V is TRBV2 and J is TRBJ1-2; 9 bases are a match to TRBD1. The CDR3 spans 14 residues. Germline V gene sequence: CDR1 SNHLY, CDR2 FYNNEI. The V segment lost 6 bases and the J segment 6 bases; nucleotides outside the gene matches: 8. The DNA of the CDR3 is TGTGCCAGCAGGATAGACAGGGGGATACATGGCTACACCTTC. Its protein is CASRIDRGIHGYTF.

Concerning this clone itself: A read error may produce the germline difference seen at one junction end. The genes are TRBV30 and TRBJ1-1; TRBD1 aligns across 7 bases. This CDR3 is 15 amino acids long. CDR1 and CDR2 from the germline V gene are GTSNPN and SVGIG (reference sequence). CDR3 DNA: TGTGCCTGGAGCGCGACAGGGAAGGAGTATGATGAATCTTTCTTT. It is translated as CAWSATGKEYDESFF.

The chain combines TRBV5-4 with TRBJ2-4, with 10 bases that match TRBD2. V lost 4 bases and J lost 8; bases outside the gene matches: 15. Germline CDR1 SGHNT, CDR2 YYREEE (reference sequence). The CDR3 loop spans 17 amino acids. Here the CDR3 reads CASSRMLAGARQDIQYF. The CDR3 nucleotides are TGTGCCAGCAGCCGAATGCTAGCGGGGGCCAGGCAGGACATTCAGTACTTC.

This clone was observed a single time. The V call is TRBV6-1, the J call TRBJ1-6; tentatively, D is TRBD1 (5 bases). Germline CDR1 MNHNS, CDR2 SASEGT. V lost 1 base, J lost 9 bases, and 10 bases lay in between. The CDR3 is 14 amino acids. CDR3 protein: CASSEVAGGSPLHF. The CDR3 DNA reads as TGTGCCAGCAGTGAAGTGGCGGGGGGTTCACCCCTCCACTTT.

CDR3 DNA sequence: TGTGCCAGCAGCCCTTTAAACAGGGGCGACACTGAAGCTTTCTTT. It codes for CASSPLNRGDTEAFF. The chain is built from TRBV7-9 and TRBJ1-1, with 7 bases aligning to TRBD1. V was clipped by 5 bases and J by 3 bases; unmatched bases: 9. Germline values: CDR1 SEHNR, CDR2 FQNEAQ (reference sequence). The CDR3 runs to 15 residues. The full variable domain, in which reference TRBV7-9 and TRBJ1-1 provide the parts outside the CDR3, is DTGVSQNPRHKITKRGQNVTFRCDPISEHNRLYWYRQTLGQGPEFLTYFQNEAQLEKSRLLSDRFSAERPKGSFSTLEIQRTEQGDSAMYLCASSPLNRGDTEAFFGQGTRLTVV.

This clone turned up a few times. The V and J genes are TRBV28 and TRBJ2-2; D is ambiguous. Germline assignment: CDR1 MDHEN and CDR2 SYDVKM. Trimming stripped 8 bases from V and 9 bases from J, with 22 bases between. This CDR3 region has 15 residues. The chain's CDR3 is CASGPSEPHVRELFF. The CDR3, as DNA: TGTGCCAGCGGTCCCTCCGAGCCCCATGTGCGGGAGCTGTTTTTT. The whole variable domain, filled in from reference TRBV28 and TRBJ2-2, reads DVKVTQSSRYLVKRTGEKVFLECVQDMDHENMFWYRQDPGLGLRLIYFSYDVKMKEKGDIPEGYSVSREKKERFSLILESASTNQTSMYLCASGPSEPHVRELFFGEGSRLTVL.

This chain links TRBV21-1 with TRBJ2-7; the DNA was not compared with TRBD1, the D call given in the table. TRBV21-1 is described as a pseudogene. CDR3 size: 15 residues. The CDR3 loop is CASSKEGQGFDEQYF. In DNA, the CDR3 is TGTGCCAGCAGCAAAGAGGGACAGGGTTTTGACGAGCAGTACTTC.

This chain connects TRBV18 to TRBJ2-2; 8 bases are shared with TRBD1. V lost 6 bases and J lost 4; bases outside the gene matches: 7. Germline V gene sequence: CDR1 KGHSH, CDR2 LQKENI. The CDR3 has 15 amino acids. CDR3 DNA sequence: TGTGCCAGCTCGTCGGACAGGGATATCACCGGGGAGCTGTTTTTT. It encodes CASSSDRDITGELFF.

This clone has more than one count but fewer than ten. The chain employs TRBV5-4 and TRBJ2-3; 12 bases map to TRBD1. Trimming cost V 0 bases and J 5 bases; bases outside gene matches: 7. The CDR3 runs to 17 residues. CDR1 and CDR2 (germline): SGHNT, YYREEE (reference sequence). DNA for the CDR3: TGTGCCAGCAGCTTGGAGGGACAGGGGGCGGTGGAAGATACGCAGTATTTT. This gives the protein CASSLEGQGAVEDTQYF.